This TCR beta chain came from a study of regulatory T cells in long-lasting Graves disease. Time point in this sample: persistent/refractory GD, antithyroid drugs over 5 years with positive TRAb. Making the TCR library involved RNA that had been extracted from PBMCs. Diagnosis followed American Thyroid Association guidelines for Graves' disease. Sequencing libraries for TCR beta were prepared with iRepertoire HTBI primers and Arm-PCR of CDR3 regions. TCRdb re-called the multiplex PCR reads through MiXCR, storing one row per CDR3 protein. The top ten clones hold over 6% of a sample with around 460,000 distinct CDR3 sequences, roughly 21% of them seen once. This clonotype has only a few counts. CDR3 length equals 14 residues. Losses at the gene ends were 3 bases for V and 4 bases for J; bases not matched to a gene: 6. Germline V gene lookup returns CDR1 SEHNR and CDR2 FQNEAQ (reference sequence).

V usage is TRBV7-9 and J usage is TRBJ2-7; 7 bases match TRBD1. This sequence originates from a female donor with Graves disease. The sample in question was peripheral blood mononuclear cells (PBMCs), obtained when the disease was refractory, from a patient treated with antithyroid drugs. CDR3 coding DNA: TGTGCCAGCAGCTTTGGGGACAGACAATACGAGCAGTACTTC. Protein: CASSFGDRQYEQYF.